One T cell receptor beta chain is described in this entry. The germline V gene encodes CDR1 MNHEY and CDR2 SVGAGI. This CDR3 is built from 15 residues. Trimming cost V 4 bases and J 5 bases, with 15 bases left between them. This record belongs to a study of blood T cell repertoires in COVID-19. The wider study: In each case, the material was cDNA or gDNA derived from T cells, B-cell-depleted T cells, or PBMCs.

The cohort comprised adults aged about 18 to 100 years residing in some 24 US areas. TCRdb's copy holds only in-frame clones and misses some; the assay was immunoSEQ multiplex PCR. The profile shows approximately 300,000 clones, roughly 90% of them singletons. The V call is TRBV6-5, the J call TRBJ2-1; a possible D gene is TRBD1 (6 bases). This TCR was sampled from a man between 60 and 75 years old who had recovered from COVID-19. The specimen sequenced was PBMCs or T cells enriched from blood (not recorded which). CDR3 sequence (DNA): TGTGCCAGCAGTTCCGCCCGGGGACAAAACAATGAGCAGTTCTTC. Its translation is CASSSARGQNNEQFF.